This passage covers 28 T cell receptor beta chains from one sample sequenced in a study of liver allograft versus peripheral blood T cells. Study-wide background: Graft-liver T cell receptor repertoires were compared against recipient peripheral blood repertoires.

Using its own MiXCR run on the reads, TCRdb lists one record per CDR3 protein. The repertoire holds 6,500 to 9,500 distinct CDR3 sequences, with roughly 18% as singletons. These receptors were collected from a human patient who had a liver transplant. Some T cells here may be from the graft donor.

This clonotype is labeled medium-sized. The genes are TRBV10-3 and TRBJ2-7, with 12 nucleotides matching TRBD2. J lost 4 bases, V lost 1 base, and 5 bases had no gene match. The CDR3 consists of 16 residues. The V gene's germline CDR1 is ENHRY and CDR2 SYGVKD. CDR3 sequence (DNA): TGTGCCATCAGTGAGTTCCCGGGACTAGCGGGTTACGAGCAGTACTTC. This translates into CAISEFPGLAGYEQYF.

This clonotype was counted at least ten times. The rearrangement links TRBV12-3 or TRBV12-4 to TRBJ1-2; 10 bases align to TRBD1. The J segment lost 6 bases and the V segment lost 6 bases, leaving 10 bases of the junction unmatched. CDR3 length: 15 residues. CDR3 in amino acids: CASRDSGTGDDGYTF. Written as DNA, the CDR3 is TGTGCCAGCAGGGATTCCGGGACAGGGGATGATGGCTACACCTTC.

J is TRBJ1-2 and V is TRBV2, with TRBD1 matching 8 bases. The CDR3 is 14 amino acids. Germline CDR1 is SNHLY and CDR2 is FYNNEI. J gave up 9 bases and V 6 bases, and 12 bases lay outside the gene matches. This chain's CDR3 is CASSDGQGLGRYTF. The CDR3 nucleotides are TGTGCCAGCAGCGACGGACAGGGACTCGGACGCTACACCTTC.

This clonotype is deemed medium-sized. The CDR3 bases are TGTGCCAGCAGCTTATCGGCAGGCAGCTCTGAAGCTTTCTTT. Protein sequence: CASSLSAGSSEAFF. The chain uses TRBV7-2 and TRBJ1-1; D is ambiguous. This CDR3 is 14 amino acids long. V was shortened by 2 bases and J by 6 bases, with 13 bases between the two germline ends. Germline loops: CDR1 SGHTA, CDR2 FQGNSA.

By its share, this clonotype is medium-sized. The rearrangement uses TRBV6-5 and TRBJ1-2; D unclear. V lost 6 bases and J 8 bases, leaving 19 bases between the germline ends. The germline gives CDR1 MNHEY, CDR2 SVGAGI. The CDR3 extends over 14 amino acids. The CDR3 region is CASRRDMGSYGYTF. CDR3 coding DNA: TGTGCCAGCAGAAGAGATATGGGGTCTTACGGCTACACCTTC.

Within the sample, this clonotype is medium-sized. The chain is built from TRBV6-5 and TRBJ1-2; the D gene is possibly TRBD1 (6 bases). From germline, CDR1 is MNHEY and CDR2 SVGAGI. V was trimmed by 0 bases and J by 8 bases, leaving 13 bases between them. The CDR3 loop spans 14 amino acids. This CDR3 reads CASSYSRDNPGYTF. CDR3 bases: TGTGCCAGCAGTTACTCGAGGGACAACCCGGGCTACACCTTC.

This clonotype showed up many times. The chain combines TRBV5-4 with TRBJ2-7; 7 bases match TRBD1. The trim removed 7 bases at V and 6 bases at J, leaving 13 bases unmatched. There are 14 residues in the CDR3. The germline gives CDR1 SGHNT, CDR2 YYREEE (reference sequence). CDR3 in amino acids: CASGGQRSGGEQYF. DNA for the CDR3: TGTGCCAGCGGGGGACAGCGGTCAGGGGGCGAGCAGTACTTC. Combining the CDR3 with reference TRBV5-4 and TRBJ2-7 gives the whole variable domain ETGVTQSPTHLIKTRGQQVTLRCSSQSGHNTVSWYQQALGQGPQFIFQYYREEENGRGNFPPRFSGLQFPNYSSELNVNALELDDSALYLCASGGQRSGGEQYFGPGTRLTVT.

Sample share makes this clonotype medium-sized. The rearrangement joins TRBV18 to TRBJ1-2; TRBD1 might be the D (5 bases). The CDR3 is 14 amino acids. Between the trimmed V and J ends, which lost 1 base and 3 bases, there was a span of 9 bases. Germline V gene sequence: CDR1 KGHSH, CDR2 LQKENI. CDR3 DNA: TGTGCCAGCTCACCACTCGGGGGAGACTATGGCTACACCTTC. Translating it yields CASSPLGGDYGYTF.

This chain links TRBV12-3 or TRBV12-4 with TRBJ1-1; no definite D call. This CDR3 has 13 residues. The V end was cut by 5 bases, the J end by 3 bases, with 10 bases between. DNA of the CDR3: TGTGCCAGCAGTAAAGAAGAGGACACTGAAGCTTTCTTT. Encoded protein: CASSKEEDTEAFF.

To note about this clonotype: Since a much larger clone is just one base distant, this may be a read error. The chain is built from TRBV7-9 and TRBJ1-2; 7 nucleotides agree with TRBD1. The ends lost 5 bases at V and 3 bases at J; junction bases unmatched: 6. The germline V gene encodes CDR1 SEHNR and CDR2 FQNEAQ (reference sequence). This CDR3 is 14 amino acids long. The CDR3 sequence is CASSQTGTYYGYTF. CDR3 nucleotides: TGTGCCAGCAGCCAGACAGGGACCTACTATGGCTACACCTTC. Full variable domain (rest looked up from reference TRBV7-9 and TRBJ1-2): DTGVSQNPRHKITKRGQNVTFRCDPISEHNRLYWYRQTLGQGPEFLTYFQNEAQLEKSRLLSDRFSAERPKGSFSTLEIQRTEQGDSAMYLCASSQTGTYYGYTFGSGTRLTVV.

A note on this clonotype: Given a much more abundant clone one base away, this may be a read error. V is TRBV12-3 or TRBV12-4 and J is TRBJ2-7; 8 nucleotides align to TRBD2. The CDR3 contains 13 residues. Written as DNA, the CDR3 is TGTGCCACCAGTTTATGGCGGGGGGCGGAGCAGTACTTC. Its protein product is CATSLWRGAEQYF.

In this sample, this clonotype turned up many times. V and J are TRBV20-1 and TRBJ1-1; 7 nucleotides match TRBD1. The germline gives CDR1 DFQATT, CDR2 SNEGSKA (reference sequence). The trim removed 2 bases at V and 4 bases at J, leaving 4 bases unmatched. There are 13 residues in the CDR3. The CDR3 protein is CSARRDRSTEAFF. DNA for the CDR3: TGCAGTGCTAGAAGGGACAGATCCACTGAAGCTTTCTTT.

This clonotype was seen at least ten times. The rearrangement joins TRBV27 to TRBJ1-4; TRBD1 aligns across 8 bases. V dropped 5 bases and J dropped 3; count of bases not matched to a gene: 8. Germline CDR1 is MNHEY and CDR2 is SMNVEV (reference sequence). The CDR3 sequence is 16 residues long. The CDR3: CASSPRGRGSNEKLFF. Written as DNA, the CDR3 is TGTGCCAGCAGTCCCAGGGGGCGCGGTTCTAATGAAAAACTGTTTTTT.

The table lists this clonotype with many counts. The chain joins TRBV18 to TRBJ1-5, with unresolved D. The V gene lost 2 bases and the J gene lost 6 bases, with 8 bases spanning the gap. The CDR3 is 13 residues long. Germline V lookup: CDR1 KGHSH, CDR2 LQKENI. Written as DNA, the CDR3 is TGTGCCAGCTCACCATCCCTCTTTCAGCCCCAGCATTTT. Its translation: CASSPSLFQPQHF.

This clonotype was counted ten times or more. The chain has TRBV14 and TRBJ1-2, with 9 bases identical to TRBD1. The length of the CDR3 is 15 residues. V was pared by 2 bases and J by 5 bases, with 6 bases of the junction left unmatched. In germline, CDR1 is SGHDN, CDR2 FVKESK. The chain's CDR3 is CASSQSTGGKYGYTF. The CDR3 DNA reads as TGTGCCAGCAGCCAATCTACAGGGGGCAAGTATGGCTACACCTTC.

This clonotype was seen ten or more times. This chain joins TRBV7-9 and TRBJ2-1, with D possibly being TRBD1 (6 bases). This CDR3 is built from 14 residues. The germline CDR1 and CDR2 sequences are SEHNR and FQNEAQ (reference sequence). With 4 bases removed from V and 3 bases from J, the gap between germline ends came to 10 bases. This CDR3 is CASSSDRRYNEQFF. In nucleotides, the CDR3 is TGTGCCAGCAGCTCCGACAGGCGCTACAATGAGCAGTTCTTC.

This chain links TRBV12-3 or TRBV12-4 with TRBJ2-1; the D gene is possibly TRBD2 (6 bases). The CDR3 contains 15 residues. V lost 6 bases and J 8 bases, leaving 20 bases between the germline ends. In DNA, the CDR3 is TGTGCCAGCAGCAACGGTAACGGGGGTGGCGATGAGCAGTTCTTC. It translates to CASSNGNGGGDEQFF.

Relative to its sample, this clonotype is medium-sized (0.01 to 0.1%). The J gene is TRBJ2-7, the V gene TRBV29-1; TRBD2 is a possible D gene (5 bases). Germline V gene sequence: CDR1 SQVTM, CDR2 ANQGSEA. With 4 bases removed from V and 0 bases from J, the gap between germline ends came to 13 bases. This CDR3 has 14 amino acids. CDR3 sequence: CSVAVTTSSYEQYF. The CDR3 bases are TGCAGCGTTGCCGTTACTACTAGCTCCTACGAGCAGTACTTC.

This clonotype was observed at least ten times. CDR3 residues: CSASSTVYGYTF. The CDR3 region has the DNA TGCAGTGCTAGTTCGACGGTGTATGGCTACACCTTC. The chain joins TRBV20-1 to TRBJ1-2; D remains ambiguous. The germline V gene encodes CDR1 DFQATT and CDR2 SNEGSKA (reference sequence). The CDR3 loop spans 12 amino acids. V lost 3 bases, J lost 5 bases, and 10 bases lay in between.

With respect to this clonotype: A read error is possible here, since a much larger clone lies one base away. The chain is built from TRBV19 and TRBJ1-2; D perhaps matches TRBD1 (5 bases). Germline V gives CDR1 LNHDA, CDR2 SQIVND (reference sequence). There are 13 residues in the CDR3. CDR3 nucleotide sequence: TGTGTCAGTACCGGACAACCCTATGGGGGCTACACCTTC. It is translated as CVSTGQPYGGYTF.

This clonotype is labeled medium-sized. This chain connects TRBV6-2 or TRBV6-3 to TRBJ1-4; D may be TRBD1 (5 bases). Between the trimmed V and J ends, which lost 2 bases and 1 base, there was a span of 5 bases. Germline assignment: CDR1 MNHEY and CDR2 SVGEGT. The CDR3 sequence is 14 residues long. The CDR3, as DNA: TGTGCCAGCAGTTACGGGGGAACTAATGAAAAACTGTTTTTT. Encoded protein: CASSYGGTNEKLFF.

This clonotype was seen repeatedly, ten times or more. This chain connects TRBV5-5 to TRBJ1-5; D gene ambiguous. The V gene's germline CDR1 is SGHKS and CDR2 YYEKEE (reference sequence). V was clipped by 0 bases and J by 1 base, with 2 bases between them. CDR3 size: 13 residues. The CDR3 here is CASSLVSNQPQHF. The DNA of the CDR3 is TGTGCCAGCAGCTTGGTGAGCAATCAGCCCCAGCATTTT.

This clonotype was picked up many times. The V call is TRBV12-3 or TRBV12-4, the J call TRBJ1-2, with D possibly TRBD1 on 5 matching bases. The ends were cut back, 3 bases at V and 7 bases at J, with 12 bases in the middle. CDR3 size: 13 residues. In DNA form, the CDR3 reads TGTGCCAGCAGTTTGGCAGGGACGCGTGGCTACACCTTC. It yields the protein CASSLAGTRGYTF.

This chain connects TRBV20-1 to TRBJ1-2; possible D gene TRBD1, 5 bases. This CDR3 comprises 13 residues. Per germline, CDR1 DFQATT and CDR2 SNEGSKA (reference sequence). V lost 0 bases and J 7 bases, leaving 12 bases between the germline ends. CDR3 sequence (DNA): TGCAGTGCTAGAGATCCCAGGGTACTTGGCTACACCTTC. It specifies CSARDPRVLGYTF.

V is TRBV2 and J is TRBJ1-2; D is possibly TRBD1 (6 bases). The CDR3 length is 15 residues. Germline assignment: CDR1 SNHLY and CDR2 FYNNEI. The germline V and J ends were trimmed by 10 bases and 1 base, with 19 bases remaining between them. The CDR3: CATSLGGALNYGYTF. In nucleotides, the CDR3 is TGTGCCACTTCCCTGGGGGGGGCGCTTAACTATGGCTACACCTTC.

A word on this clonotype: An end of the junction does not agree with germline; a read error may underlie this. The CDR3 bases are TGTGCCAGCCGCCGGGAAGGACTAGCGGGGGGGGGGGGCTCCTTCAATGAGCAGTTCTTC. It specifies CASRREGLAGGGGSFNEQFF. This chain uses TRBV6-6 with TRBJ2-1; 15 bases are shared with TRBD2. Germline V gene data show CDR1 as MNHNY and CDR2 as SVGAGI (reference sequence). The CDR3 covers 20 residues.

The gene calls are TRBV6-1 and TRBJ2-1; a possible D gene is TRBD2 (6 bases). The CDR3 runs to 15 residues. CDR1 is MNHNS, CDR2 SASEGT, per germline. Trimming pared 3 bases from V and 4 bases from J, leaving 13 bases between. CDR3 bases: TGTGCCAGCAGTGAGCGGGCCCGGGAGTACAATGAGCAGTTCTTC. Amino acid sequence: CASSERAREYNEQFF.

By sample fraction, this clonotype is medium-sized. V is TRBV18 and J is TRBJ1-6, with 7 bases that match TRBD1. Per the germline V gene, CDR1 is KGHSH and CDR2 is LQKENI. This CDR3 region has 14 residues. The ends lost 5 bases at V and 6 bases at J; junction bases unmatched: 4. CDR3 in DNA: TGTGCCAGCTCAGGCCGGGACAGTAATTCACCCCTCCACTTT. Amino acids: CASSGRDSNSPLHF.